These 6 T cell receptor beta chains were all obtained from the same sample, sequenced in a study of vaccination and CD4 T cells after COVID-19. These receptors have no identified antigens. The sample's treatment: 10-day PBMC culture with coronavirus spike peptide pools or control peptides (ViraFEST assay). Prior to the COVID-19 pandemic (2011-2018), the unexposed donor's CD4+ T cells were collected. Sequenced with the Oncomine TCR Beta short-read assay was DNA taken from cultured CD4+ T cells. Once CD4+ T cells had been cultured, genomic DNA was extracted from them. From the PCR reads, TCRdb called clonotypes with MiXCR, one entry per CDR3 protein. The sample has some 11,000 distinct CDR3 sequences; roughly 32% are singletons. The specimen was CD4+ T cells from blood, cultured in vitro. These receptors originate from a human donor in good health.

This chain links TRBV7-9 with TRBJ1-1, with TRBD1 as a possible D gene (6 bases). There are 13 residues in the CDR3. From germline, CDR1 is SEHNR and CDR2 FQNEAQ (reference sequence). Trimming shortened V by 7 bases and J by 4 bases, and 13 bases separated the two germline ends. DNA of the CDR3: TGTGCCAGCACCCCAGGGGTTTCCACTGAAGCTTTCTTT. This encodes CASTPGVSTEAFF.

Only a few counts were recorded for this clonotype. The CDR3 nucleotides read TGTGCCAGCAGTTCGACATTTAACACTGAAGCTTTCTTT. Encoded protein: CASSSTFNTEAFF. The chain uses TRBV6-5 and TRBJ1-1; D ambiguous. The CDR3 contains 13 residues. Germline V gene lookup returns CDR1 MNHEY and CDR2 SVGAGI. Deletions cut 4 bases from V and 2 bases from J, with 8 bases between.

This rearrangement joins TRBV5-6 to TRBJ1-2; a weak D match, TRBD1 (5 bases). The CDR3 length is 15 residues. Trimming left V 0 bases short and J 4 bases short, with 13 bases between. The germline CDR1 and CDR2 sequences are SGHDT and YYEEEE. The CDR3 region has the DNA TGTGCCAGCAGCTTGGCGGCAGGGTATGCCTATGGCTACACCTTC. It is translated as CASSLAAGYAYGYTF.

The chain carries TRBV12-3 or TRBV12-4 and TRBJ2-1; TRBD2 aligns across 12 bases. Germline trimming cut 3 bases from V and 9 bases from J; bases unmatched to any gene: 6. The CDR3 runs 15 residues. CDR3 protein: CASSLTSGSPSEQFF. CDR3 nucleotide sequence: TGTGCCAGCAGTTTGACTAGCGGGAGCCCTAGTGAGCAGTTCTTC.

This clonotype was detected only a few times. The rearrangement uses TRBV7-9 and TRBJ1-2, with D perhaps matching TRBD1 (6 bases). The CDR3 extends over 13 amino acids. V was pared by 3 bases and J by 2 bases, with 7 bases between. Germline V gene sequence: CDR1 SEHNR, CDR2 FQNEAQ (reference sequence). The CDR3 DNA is TGTGCCAGCAGCTTCCAGGGGAACTATGGCTACACCTTC. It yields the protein CASSFQGNYGYTF.

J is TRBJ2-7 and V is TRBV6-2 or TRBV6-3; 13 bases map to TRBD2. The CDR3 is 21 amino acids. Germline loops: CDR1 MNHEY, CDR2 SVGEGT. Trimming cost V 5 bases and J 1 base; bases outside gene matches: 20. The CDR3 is CASSPQTAGLAGAMWSYEQYF. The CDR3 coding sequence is TGTGCCAGCAGTCCCCAGACCGCCGGACTAGCGGGAGCAATGTGGTCCTACGAGCAGTACTTC.